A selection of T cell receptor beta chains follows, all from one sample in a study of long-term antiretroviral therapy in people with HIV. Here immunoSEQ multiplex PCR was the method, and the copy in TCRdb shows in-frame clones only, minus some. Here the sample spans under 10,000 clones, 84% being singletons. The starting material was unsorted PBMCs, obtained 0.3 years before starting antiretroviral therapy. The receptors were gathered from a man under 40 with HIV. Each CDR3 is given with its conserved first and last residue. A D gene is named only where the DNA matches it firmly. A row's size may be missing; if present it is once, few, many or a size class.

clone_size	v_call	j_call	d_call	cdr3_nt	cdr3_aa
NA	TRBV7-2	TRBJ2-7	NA	TGTGCCAGCAGCTTAGGGCGGGGTTCCTACGAGCAGTACTTC	CASSLGRGSYEQYF
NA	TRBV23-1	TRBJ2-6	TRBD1	TGCGCCAGCAGCTCGCAGGGGGAAGAGCTTCTCTCTGGGGCCAACGTCCTGACTTTC	CASSSQGEELLSGANVLTF
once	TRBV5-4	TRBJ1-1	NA	TGTGCCAGCAGCCTCTCGTCAGCGAACACTGAAGCTTTCTTT	CASSLSSANTEAFF
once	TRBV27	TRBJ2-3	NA	TGTGCCAGCAGTTTGAGGGGGGCAGATACGCAGTATTTT	CASSLRGADTQYF
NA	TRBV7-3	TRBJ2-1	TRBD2	TGTGCCAGCAGCTACGGGGGGGGGATGAATGAGCAGTTCTTC	CASSYGGGMNEQFF
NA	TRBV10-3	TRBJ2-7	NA	TGTGCCATCAGGAACAGAGACTCGGATGGGGAGCAGTACTTC	CAIRNRDSDGEQYF
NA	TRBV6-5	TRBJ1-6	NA	TGTGCCAGCAGTTACGCGACAGGCGGGTCCCTCCACTTT	CASSYATGGSLHF
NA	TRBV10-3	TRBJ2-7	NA	TGTGCCATCAGTACACTGGATTCCTACGAGCAGTACTTC	CAISTLDSYEQYF
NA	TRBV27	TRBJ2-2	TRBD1	TGTGCCAGCAGTTTACCGGGACAGGGAGCCGGGGAGCTGTTTTTT	CASSLPGQGAGELFF
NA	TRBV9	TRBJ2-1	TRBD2	TGTGCCAGCAGCCCCCACGCTAGCGGGGGGATTAACAATGAGCAGTTCTTC	CASSPHASGGINNEQFF
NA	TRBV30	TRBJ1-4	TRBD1	TGTGCCTGGACGAAGGGGGCGGGTGAAAAACTGTTTTTT	CAWTKGAGEKLFF
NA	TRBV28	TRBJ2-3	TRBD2	TGTGCCAGCAGTTTCCGAACCCTTACCTTAGCGGGAGTTAAAGATACGCAGTATTTT	CASSFRTLTLAGVKDTQYF
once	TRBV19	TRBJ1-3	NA	TGTGCCAGTGGGACGGATAACTCTGGAAACACCATATATTTT	CASGTDNSGNTIYF
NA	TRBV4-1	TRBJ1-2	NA	TGCGCCAGCAGCCAGCTACCTGCTCAGGGGAGGTATGGCTACACCTTC	CASSQLPAQGRYGYTF
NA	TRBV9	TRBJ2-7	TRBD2	TGTGCCAGCAGCGTCCGGGGGGTCCTAGACGAGCAGTACTTC	CASSVRGVLDEQYF
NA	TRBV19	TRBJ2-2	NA	TGTGCCAGTAGTATCGTGGGCCTTAACACCGGGGAGCTGTTTTTT	CASSIVGLNTGELFF
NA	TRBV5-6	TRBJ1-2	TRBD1	TGTGCCAGCAGGCCGACAGGGTTCTATGGCTACACCTTC	CASRPTGFYGYTF
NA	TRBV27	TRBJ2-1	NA	TGTGCCAGCAGTCAATCCCTGACTAGTGGACCCTATAATGAGCAGTTCTTC	CASSQSLTSGPYNEQFF
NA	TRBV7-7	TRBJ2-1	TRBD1	TGTGCTAGCGCGACGGGACAGGGAAACAATGAGCAGTTCTTC	CASATGQGNNEQFF
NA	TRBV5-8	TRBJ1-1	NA	TGTGCCAGCAGTCATTTCTGGGCAGGGAATATGAACACTGAAGCTTTCTTT	CASSHFWAGNMNTEAFF
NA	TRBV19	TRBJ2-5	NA	TGTGCCAGTAGTATCCGGGCTAGCTTGGAGACCCAGTACTTC	CASSIRASLETQYF
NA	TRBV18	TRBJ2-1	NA	TGTGCCAGCTCACCACCGTCGCGGATAGGGACCTCCAATGAGCAGTTCTTC	CASSPPSRIGTSNEQFF
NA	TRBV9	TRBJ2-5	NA	TGTGCCAGCAGCGTAGTCGGTGGGGAGACCCAGTACTTC	CASSVVGGETQYF
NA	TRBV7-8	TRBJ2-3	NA	TGTGCCAGCAGCTTAACGGAGAGAATCACAGATACGCAGTATTTT	CASSLTERITDTQYF
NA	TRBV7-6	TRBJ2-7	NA	TGTGCCAGCAGCCCCGGAAACAGGCGCTCCTACGAGCAGTACTTC	CASSPGNRRSYEQYF
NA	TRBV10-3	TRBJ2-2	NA	TGTGCCATCAGTGAGTTCGAGCTGGGAAAAACCACCGGGGAGCTGTTTTTT	CAISEFELGKTTGELFF
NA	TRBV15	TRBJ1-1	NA	TGTGCCACCAGCCCCCCCGTCTCTGAAGCTTTCTTT	CATSPPVSEAFF
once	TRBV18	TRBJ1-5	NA	TGTGCCAGCTTGACAGATCGCAATCAGCCCCAGCATTTT	CASLTDRNQPQHF
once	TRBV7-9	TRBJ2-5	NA	TGTGCCAGCAGCGAACCCGTATTCGAGACCCAGTACTTC	CASSEPVFETQYF